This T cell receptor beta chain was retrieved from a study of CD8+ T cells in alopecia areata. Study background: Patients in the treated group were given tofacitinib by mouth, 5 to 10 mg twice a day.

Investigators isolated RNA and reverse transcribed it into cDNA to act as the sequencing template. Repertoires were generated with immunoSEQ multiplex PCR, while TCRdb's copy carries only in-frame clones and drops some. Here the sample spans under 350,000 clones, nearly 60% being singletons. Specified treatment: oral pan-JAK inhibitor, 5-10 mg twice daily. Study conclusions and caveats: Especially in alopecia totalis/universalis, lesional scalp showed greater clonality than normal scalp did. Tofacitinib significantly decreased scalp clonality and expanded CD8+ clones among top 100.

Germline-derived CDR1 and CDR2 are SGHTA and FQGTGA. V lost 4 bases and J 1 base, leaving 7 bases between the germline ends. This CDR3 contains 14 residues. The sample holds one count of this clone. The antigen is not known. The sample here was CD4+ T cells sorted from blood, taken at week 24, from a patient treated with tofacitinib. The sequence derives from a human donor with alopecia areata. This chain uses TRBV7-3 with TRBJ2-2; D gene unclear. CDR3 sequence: CASSSAWNTGELFF. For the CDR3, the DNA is TGTGCCAGCAGCTCCGCTTGGAACACCGGGGAGCTGTTTTTT. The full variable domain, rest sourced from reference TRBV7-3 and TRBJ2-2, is GAGVSQTPSNKVTEKGKYVELRCDPISGHTALYWYRQSLGQGPEFLIYFQGTGAADDSGLPNDRFFAVRPEGSVSTLKIQRTERGDSAVYLCASSSAWNTGELFFGEGSRLTVL.